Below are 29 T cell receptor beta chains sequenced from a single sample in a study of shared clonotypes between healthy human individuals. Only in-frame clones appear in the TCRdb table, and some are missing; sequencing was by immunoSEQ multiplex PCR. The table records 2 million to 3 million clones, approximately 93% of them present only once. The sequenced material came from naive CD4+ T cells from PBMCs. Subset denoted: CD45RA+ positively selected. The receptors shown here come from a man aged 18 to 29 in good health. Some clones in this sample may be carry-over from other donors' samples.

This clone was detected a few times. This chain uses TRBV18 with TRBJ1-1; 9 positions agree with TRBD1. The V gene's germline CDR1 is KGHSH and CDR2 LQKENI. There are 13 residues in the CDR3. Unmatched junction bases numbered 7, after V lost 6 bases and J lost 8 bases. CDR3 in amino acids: CASSSGTGREAFF. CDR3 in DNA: TGTGCCAGCTCCTCCGGGACAGGGAGGGAAGCTTTCTTT.

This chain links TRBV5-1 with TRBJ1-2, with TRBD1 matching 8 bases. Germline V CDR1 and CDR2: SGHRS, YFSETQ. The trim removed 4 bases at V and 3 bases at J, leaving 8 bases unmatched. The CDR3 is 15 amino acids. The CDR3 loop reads CASSGLPQGDYGYTF. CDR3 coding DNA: TGCGCCAGCAGCGGCCTACCACAGGGGGACTATGGCTACACCTTC. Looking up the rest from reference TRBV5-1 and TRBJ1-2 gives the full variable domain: KAGVTQTPRYLIKTRGQQVTLSCSPISGHRSVSWYQQTPGQGLQFLFEYFSETQRNKGNFPGRFSGRQFSNSRSEMNVSTLELGDSALYLCASSGLPQGDYGYTFGSGTRLTVV.

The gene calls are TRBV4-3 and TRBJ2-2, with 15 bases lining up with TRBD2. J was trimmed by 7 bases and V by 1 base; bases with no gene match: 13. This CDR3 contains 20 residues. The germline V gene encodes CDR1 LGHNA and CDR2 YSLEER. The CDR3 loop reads CASSQVYRTSGRAGGGELFF. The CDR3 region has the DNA TGCGCCAGCAGCCAAGTTTATAGGACTAGCGGGAGGGCCGGAGGCGGGGAGCTGTTTTTT.

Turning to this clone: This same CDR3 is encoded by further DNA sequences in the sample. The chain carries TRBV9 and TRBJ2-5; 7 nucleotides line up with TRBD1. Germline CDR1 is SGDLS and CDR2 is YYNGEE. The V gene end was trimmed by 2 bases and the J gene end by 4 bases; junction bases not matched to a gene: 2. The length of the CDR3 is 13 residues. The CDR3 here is CASSVTGVETQYF. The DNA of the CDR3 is TGTGCCAGCAGCGTCACAGGGGTAGAGACCCAGTACTTC. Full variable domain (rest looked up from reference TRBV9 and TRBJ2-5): DSGVTQTPKHLITATGQRVTLRCSPRSGDLSVYWYQQSLDQGLQFLIQYYNGEERAKGNILERFSAQQFPDLHSELNLSSLELGDSALYFCASSVTGVETQYFGPGTRLLVL.

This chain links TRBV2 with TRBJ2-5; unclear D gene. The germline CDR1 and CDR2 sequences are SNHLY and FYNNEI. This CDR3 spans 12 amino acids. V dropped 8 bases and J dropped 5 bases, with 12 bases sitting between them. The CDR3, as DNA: TGTGCCAGCTTACTCACGGGTGAGACCCAGTACTTC. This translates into CASLLTGETQYF.

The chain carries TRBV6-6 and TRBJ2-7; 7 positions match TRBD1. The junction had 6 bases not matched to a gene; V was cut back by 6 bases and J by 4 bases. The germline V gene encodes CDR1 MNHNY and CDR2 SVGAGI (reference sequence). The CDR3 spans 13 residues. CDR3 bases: TGTGCCAGCAGAACCGGGACAGCTTACGAGCAGTACTTC. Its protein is CASRTGTAYEQYF.

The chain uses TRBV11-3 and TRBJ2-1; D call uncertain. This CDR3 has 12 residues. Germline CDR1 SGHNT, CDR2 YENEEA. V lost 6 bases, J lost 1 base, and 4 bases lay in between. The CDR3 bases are TGTGCCAGCAGTATATCCTACAATGAGCAGTTCTTC. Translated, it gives CASSISYNEQFF.

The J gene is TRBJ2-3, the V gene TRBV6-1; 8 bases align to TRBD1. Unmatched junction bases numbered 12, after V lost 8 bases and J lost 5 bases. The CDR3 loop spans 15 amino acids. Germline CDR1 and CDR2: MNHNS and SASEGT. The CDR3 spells CASVGQGASLDTQYF. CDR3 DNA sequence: TGTGCCAGCGTTGGACAGGGTGCGTCCCTAGATACGCAGTATTTT.

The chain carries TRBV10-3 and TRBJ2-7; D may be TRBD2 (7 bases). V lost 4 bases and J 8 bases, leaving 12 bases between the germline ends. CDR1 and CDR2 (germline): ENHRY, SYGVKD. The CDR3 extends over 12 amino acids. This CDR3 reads CAISVGGQKQYF. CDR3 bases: TGTGCCATCAGTGTCGGGGGGCAGAAGCAGTACTTC.

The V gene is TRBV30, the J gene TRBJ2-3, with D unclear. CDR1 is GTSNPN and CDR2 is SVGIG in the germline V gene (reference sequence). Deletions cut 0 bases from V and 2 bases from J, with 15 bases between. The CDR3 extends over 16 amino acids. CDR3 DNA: TGTGCCTGGAGTGTGGCCTGGTTGGTATTCACAGATACGCAGTATTTT. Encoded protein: CAWSVAWLVFTDTQYF.

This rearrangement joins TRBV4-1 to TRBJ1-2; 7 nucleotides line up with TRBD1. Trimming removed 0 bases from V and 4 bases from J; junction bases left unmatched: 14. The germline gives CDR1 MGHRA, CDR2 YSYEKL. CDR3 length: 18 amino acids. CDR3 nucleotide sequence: TGCGCCAGCAGCCAAGATCGGGGAAACGGACAGGCCGCCTATGGCTACACCTTC. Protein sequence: CASSQDRGNGQAAYGYTF.

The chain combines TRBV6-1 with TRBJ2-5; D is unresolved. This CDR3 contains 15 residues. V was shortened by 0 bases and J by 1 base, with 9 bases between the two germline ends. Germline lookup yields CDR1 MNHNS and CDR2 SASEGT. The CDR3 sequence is CASSEARAGQETQYF. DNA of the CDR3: TGTGCCAGCAGTGAAGCTCGGGCAGGCCAAGAGACCCAGTACTTC.

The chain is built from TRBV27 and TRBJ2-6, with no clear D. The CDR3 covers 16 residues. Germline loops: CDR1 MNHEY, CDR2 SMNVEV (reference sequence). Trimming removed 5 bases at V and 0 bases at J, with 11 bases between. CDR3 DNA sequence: TGTGCCAGCAGTCCCCGGGTCTCCTCTGGGGCCAACGTCCTGACTTTC. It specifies CASSPRVSSGANVLTF.

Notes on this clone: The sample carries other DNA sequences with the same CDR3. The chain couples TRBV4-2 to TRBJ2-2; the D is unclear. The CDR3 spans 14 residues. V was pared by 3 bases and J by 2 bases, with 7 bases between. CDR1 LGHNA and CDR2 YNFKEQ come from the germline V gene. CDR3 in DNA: TGTGCCAGCAGCCAGGGAATCAACACCGGGGAGCTGTTTTTT. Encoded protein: CASSQGINTGELFF.

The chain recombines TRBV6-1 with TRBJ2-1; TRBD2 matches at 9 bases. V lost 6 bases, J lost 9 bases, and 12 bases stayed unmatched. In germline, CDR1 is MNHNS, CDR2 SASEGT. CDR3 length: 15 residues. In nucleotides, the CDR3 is TGTGCCAGCAGGGGGATAGCGGGAGCTGTGGCTGAGCAGTTCTTC. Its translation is CASRGIAGAVAEQFF.

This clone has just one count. Written as DNA, the CDR3 is TGTGCCAGCAGACGACAGGGGGGACAATGGACTGAAGCTTTCTTT. This encodes CASRRQGGQWTEAFF. This chain uses TRBV6-5 with TRBJ1-1, with TRBD1 identical over 9 bases. This CDR3 spans 15 amino acids. From germline, CDR1 is MNHEY and CDR2 SVGAGI. The trim removed 6 bases at V and 5 bases at J, leaving 10 bases unmatched.

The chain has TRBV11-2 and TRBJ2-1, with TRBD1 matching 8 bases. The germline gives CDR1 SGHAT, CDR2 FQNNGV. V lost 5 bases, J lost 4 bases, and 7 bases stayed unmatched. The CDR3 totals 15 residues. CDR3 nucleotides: TGTGCCAGCAGCCTAGGGACAGGCTTTTACAATGAGCAGTTCTTC. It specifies CASSLGTGFYNEQFF. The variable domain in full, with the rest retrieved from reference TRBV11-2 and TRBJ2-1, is EAGVAQSPRYKIIEKRQSVAFWCNPISGHATLYWYQQILGQGPKLLIQFQNNGVVDDSQLPKDRFSAERLKGVDSTLKIQPAKLEDSAVYLCASSLGTGFYNEQFFGPGTRLTVL.

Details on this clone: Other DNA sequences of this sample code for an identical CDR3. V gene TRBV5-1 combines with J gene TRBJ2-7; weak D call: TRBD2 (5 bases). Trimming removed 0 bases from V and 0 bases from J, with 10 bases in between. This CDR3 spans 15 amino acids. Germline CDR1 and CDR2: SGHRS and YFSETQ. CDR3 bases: TGCGCCAGCAGCTTGGCCCTAGGGAGCTCCTACGAGCAGTACTTC. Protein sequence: CASSLALGSSYEQYF. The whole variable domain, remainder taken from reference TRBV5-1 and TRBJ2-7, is KAGVTQTPRYLIKTRGQQVTLSCSPISGHRSVSWYQQTPGQGLQFLFEYFSETQRNKGNFPGRFSGRQFSNSRSEMNVSTLELGDSALYLCASSLALGSSYEQYFGPGTRLTVT.

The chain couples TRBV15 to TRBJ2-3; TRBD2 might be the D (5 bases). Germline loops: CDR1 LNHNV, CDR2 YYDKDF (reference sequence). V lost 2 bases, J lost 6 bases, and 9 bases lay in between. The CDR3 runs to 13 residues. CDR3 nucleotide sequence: TGTGCCACCAGCAGAATCCCGGGGGATACGCAGTATTTT. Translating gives CATSRIPGDTQYF.

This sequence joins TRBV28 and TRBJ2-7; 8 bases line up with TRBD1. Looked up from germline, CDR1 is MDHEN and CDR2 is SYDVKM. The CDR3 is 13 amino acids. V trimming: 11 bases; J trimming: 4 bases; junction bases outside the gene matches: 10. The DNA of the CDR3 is TGTGCCTGGAAACGGACAGGGTTGTACGAGCAGTACTTC. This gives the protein CAWKRTGLYEQYF.

CDR3 bases: TGTGCCAGCAGCCGTCCCGGGGAAACCGGGGAGCTGTTTTTT. Residues: CASSRPGETGELFF. The chain is built from TRBV11-3 and TRBJ2-2, with D tentatively TRBD2 (5 bases). Germline CDR1 reads SGHNT; CDR2 reads YENEEA. The CDR3 sequence is 14 residues long. Trimming left V 5 bases short and J 5 bases short, with 12 bases between.

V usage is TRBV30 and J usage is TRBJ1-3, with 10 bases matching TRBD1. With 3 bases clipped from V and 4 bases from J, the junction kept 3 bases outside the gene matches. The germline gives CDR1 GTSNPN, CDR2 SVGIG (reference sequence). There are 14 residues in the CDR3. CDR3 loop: CAWSQGQGGNTIYF. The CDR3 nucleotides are TGTGCCTGGAGCCAGGGACAGGGGGGAAACACCATATATTTT. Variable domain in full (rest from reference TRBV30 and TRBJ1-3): SQTIHQWPATLVQPVGSPLSLECTVEGTSNPNLYWYRQAAGRGLQLLFYSVGIGQISSEVPQNLSASRPQDRQFILSSKKLLLSDSGFYLCAWSQGQGGNTIYFGEGSWLTVV.

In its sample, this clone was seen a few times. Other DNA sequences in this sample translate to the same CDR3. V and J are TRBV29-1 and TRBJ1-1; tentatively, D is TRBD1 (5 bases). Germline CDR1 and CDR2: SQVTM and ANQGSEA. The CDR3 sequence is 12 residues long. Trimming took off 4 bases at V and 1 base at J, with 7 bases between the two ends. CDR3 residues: CSVGTGNTEAFF. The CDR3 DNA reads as TGCAGCGTTGGAACAGGGAACACTGAAGCTTTCTTT.

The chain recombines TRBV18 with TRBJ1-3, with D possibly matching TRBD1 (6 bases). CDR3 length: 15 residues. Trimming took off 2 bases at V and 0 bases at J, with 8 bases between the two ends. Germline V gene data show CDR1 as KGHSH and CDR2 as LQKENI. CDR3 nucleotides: TGTGCCAGCTCACCAACGGACAGCTCTGGAAACACCATATATTTT. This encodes CASSPTDSSGNTIYF. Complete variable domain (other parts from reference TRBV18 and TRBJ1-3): NAGVMQNPRHLVRRRGQEARLRCSPMKGHSHVYWYRQLPEEGLKFMVYLQKENIIDESGMPKERFSAEFPKEGPSILRIQQVVRGDSAAYFCASSPTDSSGNTIYFGEGSWLTVV.

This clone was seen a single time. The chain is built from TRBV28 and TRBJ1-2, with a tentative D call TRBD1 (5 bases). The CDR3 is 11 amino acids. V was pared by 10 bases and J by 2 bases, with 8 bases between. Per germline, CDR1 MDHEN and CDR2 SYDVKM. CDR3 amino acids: CATPGNYGYTF. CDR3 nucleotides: TGTGCCACCCCAGGGAACTATGGCTACACCTTC.

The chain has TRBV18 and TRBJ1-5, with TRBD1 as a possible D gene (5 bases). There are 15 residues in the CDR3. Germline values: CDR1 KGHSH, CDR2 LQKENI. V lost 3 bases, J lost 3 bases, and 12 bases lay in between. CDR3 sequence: CASSPGEVFNQPQHF. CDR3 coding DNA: TGTGCCAGCTCACCGGGGGAGGTTTTCAATCAGCCCCAGCATTTT. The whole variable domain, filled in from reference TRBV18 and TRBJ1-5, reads NAGVMQNPRHLVRRRGQEARLRCSPMKGHSHVYWYRQLPEEGLKFMVYLQKENIIDESGMPKERFSAEFPKEGPSILRIQQVVRGDSAAYFCASSPGEVFNQPQHFGDGTRLSIL.

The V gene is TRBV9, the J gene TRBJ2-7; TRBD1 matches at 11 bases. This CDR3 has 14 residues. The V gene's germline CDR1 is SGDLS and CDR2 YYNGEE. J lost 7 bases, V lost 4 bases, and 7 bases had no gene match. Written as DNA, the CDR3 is TGTGCCAGCAGCCTTACCGGGACAGGGGGGGAGCAGTACTTC. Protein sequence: CASSLTGTGGEQYF.

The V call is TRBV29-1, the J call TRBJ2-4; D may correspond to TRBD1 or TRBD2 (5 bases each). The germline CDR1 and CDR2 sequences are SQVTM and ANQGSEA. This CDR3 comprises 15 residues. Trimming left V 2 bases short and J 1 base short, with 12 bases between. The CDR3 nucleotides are TGCAGCGTTGAACGGCGGGCAGGGGCCAAAAACATTCAGTACTTC. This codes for CSVERRAGAKNIQYF.

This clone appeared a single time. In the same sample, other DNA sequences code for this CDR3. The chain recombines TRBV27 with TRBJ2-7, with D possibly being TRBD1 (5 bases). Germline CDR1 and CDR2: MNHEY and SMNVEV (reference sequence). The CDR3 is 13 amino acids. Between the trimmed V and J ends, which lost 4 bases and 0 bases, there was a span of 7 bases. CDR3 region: CASSYRGSYEQYF. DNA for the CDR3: TGTGCCAGCAGTTATAGGGGCTCCTACGAGCAGTACTTC.